The clone carrying this TCR beta chain has a handful of counts. Template switching created a universal primer site, and the cDNA included unique molecular identifiers. TCRdb recomputed calls from the 5' RACE reads with MiXCR, one row per CDR3 protein. The profile shows under 300,000 distinct CDR3 sequences, approximately 8.6% of them singletons. This CDR3 comprises 19 residues. Germline CDR1 reads MGHRA; CDR2 reads YSYEKL. V was pared by 3 bases and J by 1 base, with 23 bases between. The data belong to a study of identical twins. The same sample was also used in a study of yellow fever vaccine responses in identical twins.

V is TRBV4-1 and J is TRBJ2-3, with D tentatively TRBD1 or TRBD2 (5 bases each). This receptor was taken from a young woman in good health. Sequencing input: CD8+ T cells sorted from blood. The CDR3 sequence: CASSHSSTPTGLGTDTQYF. The CDR3 nucleotides are TGCGCCAGCAGCCACTCCTCGACCCCTACGGGGCTAGGCACAGATACGCAGTATTTT.